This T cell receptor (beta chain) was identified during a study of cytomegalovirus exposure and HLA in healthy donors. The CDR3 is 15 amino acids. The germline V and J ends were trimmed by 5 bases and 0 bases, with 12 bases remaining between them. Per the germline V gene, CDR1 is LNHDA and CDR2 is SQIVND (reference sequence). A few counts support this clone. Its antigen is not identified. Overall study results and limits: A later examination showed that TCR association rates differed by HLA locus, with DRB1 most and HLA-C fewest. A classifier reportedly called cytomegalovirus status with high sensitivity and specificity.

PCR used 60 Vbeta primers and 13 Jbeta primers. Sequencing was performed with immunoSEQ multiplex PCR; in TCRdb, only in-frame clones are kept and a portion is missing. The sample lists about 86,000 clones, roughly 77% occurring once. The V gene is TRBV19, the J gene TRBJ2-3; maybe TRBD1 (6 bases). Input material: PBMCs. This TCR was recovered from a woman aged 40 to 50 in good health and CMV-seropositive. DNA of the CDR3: TGTGCCAGTAGTTGGGGGCGGAGGAGCACAGATACGCAGTATTTT. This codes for CASSWGRRSTDTQYF.